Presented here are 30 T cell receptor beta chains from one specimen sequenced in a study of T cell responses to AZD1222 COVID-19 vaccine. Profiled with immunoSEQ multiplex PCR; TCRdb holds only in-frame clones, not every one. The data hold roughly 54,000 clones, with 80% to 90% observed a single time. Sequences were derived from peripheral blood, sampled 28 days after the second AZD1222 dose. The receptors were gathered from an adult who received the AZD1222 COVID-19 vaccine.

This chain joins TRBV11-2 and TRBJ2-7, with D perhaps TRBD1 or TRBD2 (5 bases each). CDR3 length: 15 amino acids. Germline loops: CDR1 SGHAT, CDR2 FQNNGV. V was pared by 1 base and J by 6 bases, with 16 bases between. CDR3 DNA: TGTGCCAGCAGCTTAGCCCGGGACCGAGTTCTCGAGCAGTACTTC. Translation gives CASSLARDRVLEQYF.

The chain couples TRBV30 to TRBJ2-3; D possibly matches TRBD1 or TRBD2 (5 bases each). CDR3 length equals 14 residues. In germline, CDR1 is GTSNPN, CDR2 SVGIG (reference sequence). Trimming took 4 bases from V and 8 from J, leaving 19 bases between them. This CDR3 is CAWKAGPYGGTQYF. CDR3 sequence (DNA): TGTGCCTGGAAAGCAGGGCCCTATGGGGGTACGCAGTATTTT.

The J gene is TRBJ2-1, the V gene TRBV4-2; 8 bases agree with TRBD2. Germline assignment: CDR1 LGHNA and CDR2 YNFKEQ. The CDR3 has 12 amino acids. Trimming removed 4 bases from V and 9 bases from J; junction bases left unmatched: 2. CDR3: CASSPREGEQFF. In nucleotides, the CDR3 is TGTGCCAGCAGCCCCCGGGAGGGTGAGCAGTTCTTC.

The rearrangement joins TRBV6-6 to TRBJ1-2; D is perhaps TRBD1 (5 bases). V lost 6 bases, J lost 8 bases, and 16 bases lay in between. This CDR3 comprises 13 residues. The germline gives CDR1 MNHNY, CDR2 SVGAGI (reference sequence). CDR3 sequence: CASRGGRDDGYTF. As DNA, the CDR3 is TGTGCCAGCAGGGGAGGGAGGGACGACGGCTACACCTTC.

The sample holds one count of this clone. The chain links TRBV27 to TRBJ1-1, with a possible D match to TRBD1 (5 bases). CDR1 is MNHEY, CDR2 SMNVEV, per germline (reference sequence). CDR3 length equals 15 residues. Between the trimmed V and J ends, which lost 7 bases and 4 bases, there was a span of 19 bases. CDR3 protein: CASTLELGVRTEAFF. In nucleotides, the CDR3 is TGTGCCAGCACCTTAGAGTTGGGGGTTCGCACTGAAGCTTTCTTT.

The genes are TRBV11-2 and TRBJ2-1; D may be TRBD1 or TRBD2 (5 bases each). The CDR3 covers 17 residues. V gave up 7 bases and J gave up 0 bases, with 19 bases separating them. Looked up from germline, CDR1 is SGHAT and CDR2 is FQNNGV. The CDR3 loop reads CASTPSRGRSSYNEQFF. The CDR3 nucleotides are TGTGCCAGCACCCCTTCCCGGGGCAGAAGCTCCTACAATGAGCAGTTCTTC.

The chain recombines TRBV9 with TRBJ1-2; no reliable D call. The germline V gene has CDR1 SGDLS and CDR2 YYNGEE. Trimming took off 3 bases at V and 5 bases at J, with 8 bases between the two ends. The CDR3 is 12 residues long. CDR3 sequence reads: CASSATLYGYTF. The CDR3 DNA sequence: TGTGCCAGCAGCGCGACCTTATATGGCTACACCTTC.

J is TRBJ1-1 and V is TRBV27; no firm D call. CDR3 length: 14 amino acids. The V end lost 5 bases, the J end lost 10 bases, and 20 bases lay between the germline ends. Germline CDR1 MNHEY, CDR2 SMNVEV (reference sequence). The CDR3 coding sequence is TGTGCCAGCAGTCAGACCCGAAAATCGGGAGGAGCTTTCTTT. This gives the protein CASSQTRKSGGAFF.

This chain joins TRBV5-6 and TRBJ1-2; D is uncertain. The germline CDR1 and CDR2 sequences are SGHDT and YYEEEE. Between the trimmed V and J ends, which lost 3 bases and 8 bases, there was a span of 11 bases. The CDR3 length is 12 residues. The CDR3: CASSSSFGGYTF. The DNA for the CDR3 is TGTGCCAGCAGCTCCAGCTTCGGAGGCTACACCTTC.

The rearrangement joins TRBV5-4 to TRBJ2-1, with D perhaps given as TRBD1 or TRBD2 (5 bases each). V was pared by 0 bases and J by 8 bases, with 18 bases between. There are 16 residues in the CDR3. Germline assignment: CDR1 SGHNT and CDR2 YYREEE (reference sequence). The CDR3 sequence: CASSLGYGGEVDEQFF. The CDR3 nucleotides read TGTGCCAGCAGCTTGGGATATGGGGGAGAGGTCGATGAGCAGTTCTTC.

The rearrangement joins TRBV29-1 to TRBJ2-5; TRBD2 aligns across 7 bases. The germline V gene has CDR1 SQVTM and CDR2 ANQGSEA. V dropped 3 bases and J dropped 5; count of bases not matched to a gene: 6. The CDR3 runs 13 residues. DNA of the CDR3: TGCAGCGTTGATTATACTAGCGAGGAGACCCAGTACTTC. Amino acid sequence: CSVDYTSEETQYF.

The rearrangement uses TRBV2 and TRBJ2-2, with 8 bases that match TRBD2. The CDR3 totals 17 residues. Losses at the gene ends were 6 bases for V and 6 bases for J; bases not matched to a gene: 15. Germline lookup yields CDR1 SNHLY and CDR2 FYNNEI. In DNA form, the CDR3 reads TGTGCCAGCAGAGACCCACGATATAACGGGAGGGCCGGGGAGCTGTTTTTT. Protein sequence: CASRDPRYNGRAGELFF.

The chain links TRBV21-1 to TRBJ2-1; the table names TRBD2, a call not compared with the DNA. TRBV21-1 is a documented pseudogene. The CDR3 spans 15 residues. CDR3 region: CASSGTKGLYNEQFF. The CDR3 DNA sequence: TGTGCCAGCAGCGGGACTAAGGGGCTCTACAATGAGCAGTTCTTC.

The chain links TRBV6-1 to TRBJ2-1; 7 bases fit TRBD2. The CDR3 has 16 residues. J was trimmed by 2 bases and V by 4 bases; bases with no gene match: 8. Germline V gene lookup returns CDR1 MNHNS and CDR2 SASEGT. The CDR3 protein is CASSGLAGAAYNEQFF. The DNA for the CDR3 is TGTGCCAGCAGTGGGTTGGCGGGAGCGGCCTACAATGAGCAGTTCTTC.

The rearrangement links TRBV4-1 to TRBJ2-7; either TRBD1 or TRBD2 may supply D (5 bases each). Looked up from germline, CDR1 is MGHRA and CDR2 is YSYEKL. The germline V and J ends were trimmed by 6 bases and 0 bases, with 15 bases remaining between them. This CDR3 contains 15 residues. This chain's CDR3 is CASSRAEGSSYEQYF. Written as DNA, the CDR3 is TGCGCCAGCAGTCGCGCAGAGGGGAGCTCCTACGAGCAGTACTTC.

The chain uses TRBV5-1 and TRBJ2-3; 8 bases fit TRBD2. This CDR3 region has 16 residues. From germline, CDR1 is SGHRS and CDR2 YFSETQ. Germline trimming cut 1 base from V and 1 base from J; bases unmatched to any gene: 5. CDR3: CASSLSSGGGTDTQYF. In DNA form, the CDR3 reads TGCGCCAGCAGCTTGTCCAGCGGGGGAGGCACAGATACGCAGTATTTT. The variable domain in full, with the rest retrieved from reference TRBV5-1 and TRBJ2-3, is KAGVTQTPRYLIKTRGQQVTLSCSPISGHRSVSWYQQTPGQGLQFLFEYFSETQRNKGNFPGRFSGRQFSNSRSEMNVSTLELGDSALYLCASSLSSGGGTDTQYFGPGTRLTVL.

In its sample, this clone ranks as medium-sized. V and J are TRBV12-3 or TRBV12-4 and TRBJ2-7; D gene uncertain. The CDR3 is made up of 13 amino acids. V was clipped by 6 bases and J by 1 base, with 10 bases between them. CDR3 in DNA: TGTGCCAGCAGCCTAGGACCTTCCTACGAGCAGTACTTC. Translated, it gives CASSLGPSYEQYF.

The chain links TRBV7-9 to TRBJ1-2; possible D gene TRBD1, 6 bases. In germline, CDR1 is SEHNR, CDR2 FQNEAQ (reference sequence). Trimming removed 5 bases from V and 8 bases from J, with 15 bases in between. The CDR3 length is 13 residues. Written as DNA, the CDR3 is TGTGCCAGCAGCAGGGGGATCTACCTGGGCTACACCTTC. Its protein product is CASSRGIYLGYTF.

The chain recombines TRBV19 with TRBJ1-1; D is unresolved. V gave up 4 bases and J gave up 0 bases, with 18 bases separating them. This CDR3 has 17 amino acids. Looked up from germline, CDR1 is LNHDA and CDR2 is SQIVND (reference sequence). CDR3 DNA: TGTGCCAGTAGTAGCCTTGTTAAGGGTGGGATGAACACTGAAGCTTTCTTT. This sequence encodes CASSSLVKGGMNTEAFF.

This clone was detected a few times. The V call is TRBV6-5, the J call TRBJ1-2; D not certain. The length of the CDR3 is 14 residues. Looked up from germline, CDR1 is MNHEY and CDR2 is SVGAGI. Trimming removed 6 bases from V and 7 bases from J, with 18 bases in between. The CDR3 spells CASRVTVGIGGYTF. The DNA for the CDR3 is TGTGCCAGCAGAGTTACCGTGGGAATAGGTGGCTACACCTTC.

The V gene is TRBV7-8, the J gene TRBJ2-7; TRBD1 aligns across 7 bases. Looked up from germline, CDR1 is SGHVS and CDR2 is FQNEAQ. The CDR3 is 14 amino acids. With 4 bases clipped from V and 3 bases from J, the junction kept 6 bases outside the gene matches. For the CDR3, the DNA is TGTGCCAGCAGCTCCTGGACAGGAGACTACGAGCAGTACTTC. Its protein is CASSSWTGDYEQYF.

The CDR3 here is CASSYTAGAAQETQYF. For the CDR3, the DNA is TGTGCCAGCAGTTACACTGCGGGAGCTGCCCAAGAGACCCAGTACTTC. This chain links TRBV11-2 with TRBJ2-5; TRBD2 matches at 7 bases. This CDR3 is built from 16 residues. Looked up from germline, CDR1 is SGHAT and CDR2 is FQNNGV. Losses at the gene ends were 6 bases for V and 1 base for J; bases not matched to a gene: 11.

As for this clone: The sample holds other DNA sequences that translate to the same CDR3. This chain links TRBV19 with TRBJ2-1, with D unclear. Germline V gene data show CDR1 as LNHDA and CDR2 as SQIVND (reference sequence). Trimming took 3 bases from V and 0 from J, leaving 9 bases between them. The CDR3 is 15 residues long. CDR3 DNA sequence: TGTGCCAGTAGTATTGGGCAGAGCTCCTACAATGAGCAGTTCTTC. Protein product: CASSIGQSSYNEQFF.

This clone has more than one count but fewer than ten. The CDR3 reads CASSETEYNEQFF. CDR3 nucleotides: TGTGCCAGCAGTGAGACGGAGTACAATGAGCAGTTCTTC. The rearrangement links TRBV2 to TRBJ2-1, with D hard to call. Germline CDR1 SNHLY, CDR2 FYNNEI. This CDR3 has 13 amino acids. V lost 3 bases, J lost 4 bases, and 7 bases lay in between.

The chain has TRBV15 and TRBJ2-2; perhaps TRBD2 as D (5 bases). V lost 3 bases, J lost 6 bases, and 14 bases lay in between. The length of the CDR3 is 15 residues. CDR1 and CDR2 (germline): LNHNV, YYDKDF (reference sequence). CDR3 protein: CATSRPGIRAGELFF. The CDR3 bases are TGTGCCACCAGCAGGCCGGGAATAAGGGCCGGGGAGCTGTTTTTT.

CDR3 bases: TGCGCCAGCAGCTTAGGCAGGAGAAATACCTCCACTCACAATGAGCAGTTCTTC. This sequence encodes CASSLGRRNTSTHNEQFF. The chain employs TRBV5-1 and TRBJ2-1; no reliable D call. CDR3 length equals 18 residues. Trimming took off 2 bases at V and 5 bases at J, with 23 bases between the two ends. Per the germline V gene, CDR1 is SGHRS and CDR2 is YFSETQ. Filled out from reference TRBV5-1 and TRBJ2-1, the complete variable domain reads KAGVTQTPRYLIKTRGQQVTLSCSPISGHRSVSWYQQTPGQGLQFLFEYFSETQRNKGNFPGRFSGRQFSNSRSEMNVSTLELGDSALYLCASSLGRRNTSTHNEQFFGPGTRLTVL.

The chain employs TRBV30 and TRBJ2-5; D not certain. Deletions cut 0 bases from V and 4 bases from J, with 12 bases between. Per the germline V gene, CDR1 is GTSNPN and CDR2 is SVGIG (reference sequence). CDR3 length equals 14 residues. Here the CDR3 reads CAWSVRIVAETQYF. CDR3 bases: TGTGCCTGGAGTGTTCGAATAGTTGCAGAGACCCAGTACTTC.

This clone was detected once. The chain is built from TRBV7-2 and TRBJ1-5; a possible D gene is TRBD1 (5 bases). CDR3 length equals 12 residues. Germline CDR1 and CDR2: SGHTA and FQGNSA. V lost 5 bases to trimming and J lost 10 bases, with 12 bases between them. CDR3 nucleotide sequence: TGTGCCAGCAGCCTAAGGGGTTCACCCCAGCATTTT. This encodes CASSLRGSPQHF.

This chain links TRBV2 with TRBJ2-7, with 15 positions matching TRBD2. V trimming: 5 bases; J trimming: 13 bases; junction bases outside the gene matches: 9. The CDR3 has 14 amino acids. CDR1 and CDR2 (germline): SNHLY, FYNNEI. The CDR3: CASSWTSGRAQKYF. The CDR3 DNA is TGTGCCAGCAGTTGGACTAGCGGGAGGGCCCAGAAATACTTC.

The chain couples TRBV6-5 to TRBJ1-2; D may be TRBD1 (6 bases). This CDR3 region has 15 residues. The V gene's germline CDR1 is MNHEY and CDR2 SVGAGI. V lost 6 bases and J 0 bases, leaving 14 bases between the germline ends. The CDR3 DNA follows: TGTGCCAGCAGATTCACCGGGACACCTAACTATGGCTACACCTTC. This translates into CASRFTGTPNYGYTF.